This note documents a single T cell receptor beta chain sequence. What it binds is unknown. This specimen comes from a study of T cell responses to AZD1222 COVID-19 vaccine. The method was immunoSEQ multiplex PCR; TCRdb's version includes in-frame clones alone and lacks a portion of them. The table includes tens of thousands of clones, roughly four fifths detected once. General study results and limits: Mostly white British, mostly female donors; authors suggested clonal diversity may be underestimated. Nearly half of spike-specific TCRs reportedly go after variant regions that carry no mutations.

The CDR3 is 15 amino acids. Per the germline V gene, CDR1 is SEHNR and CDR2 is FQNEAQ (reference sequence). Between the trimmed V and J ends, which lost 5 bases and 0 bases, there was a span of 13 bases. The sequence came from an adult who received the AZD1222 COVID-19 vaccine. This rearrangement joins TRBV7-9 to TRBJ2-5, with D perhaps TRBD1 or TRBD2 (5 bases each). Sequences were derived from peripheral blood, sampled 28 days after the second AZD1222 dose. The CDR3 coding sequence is TGTGCCAGCAGCACCCGGGACCCGTACCAAGAGACCCAGTACTTC. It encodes CASSTRDPYQETQYF.